This TCR beta chain was sequenced in a study of T-cell reconstitution after alpha-beta-depleted transplantation in children. Preparing the TCRbeta library involved the use of unique molecular identifiers. TCRdb reprocessed the PCR reads with MiXCR, giving one entry per CDR3 protein. Of over 150,000 distinct CDR3 sequences detected, approximately 14% appear once; the ten largest clones hold about 13%. The junction had 8 bases not matched to a gene; V was cut back by 5 bases and J by 6 bases. The CDR3 contains 16 residues. This clonotype was detected ten times or more. The sequencing here drew on PBMCs from the stem cell graft donor, taken from the stem cell graft. The genes are TRBV12-3 or TRBV12-4 and TRBJ2-1; 12 bases match TRBD2. The TCR comes from a human donor who donated a stem cell graft to a child with acute lymphoblastic leukemia. CDR3 region: CASSRLTSGSLNEQFF. CDR3 in DNA: TGTGCCAGCAGTCGCCTGACTAGCGGGAGTCTCAATGAGCAGTTCTTC.